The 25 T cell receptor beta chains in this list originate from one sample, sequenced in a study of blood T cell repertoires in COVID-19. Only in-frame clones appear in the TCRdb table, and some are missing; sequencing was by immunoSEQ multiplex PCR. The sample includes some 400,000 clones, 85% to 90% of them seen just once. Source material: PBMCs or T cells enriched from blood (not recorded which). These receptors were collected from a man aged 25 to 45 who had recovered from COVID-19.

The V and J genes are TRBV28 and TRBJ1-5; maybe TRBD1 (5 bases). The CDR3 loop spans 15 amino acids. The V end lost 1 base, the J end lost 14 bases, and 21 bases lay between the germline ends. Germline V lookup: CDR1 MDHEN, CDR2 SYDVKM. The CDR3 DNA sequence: TGTGCCAGCAGTTTATATTACAGGCAGGAACAGTCAGAGCATTTT. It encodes CASSLYYRQEQSEHF.

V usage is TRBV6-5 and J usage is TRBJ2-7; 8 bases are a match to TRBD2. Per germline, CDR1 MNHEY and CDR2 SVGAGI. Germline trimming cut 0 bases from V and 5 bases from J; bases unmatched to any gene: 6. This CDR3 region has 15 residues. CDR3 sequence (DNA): TGTGCCAGCAGTTACTCGGCTAGCGGGCCCCACGAGCAGTACTTC. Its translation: CASSYSASGPHEQYF.

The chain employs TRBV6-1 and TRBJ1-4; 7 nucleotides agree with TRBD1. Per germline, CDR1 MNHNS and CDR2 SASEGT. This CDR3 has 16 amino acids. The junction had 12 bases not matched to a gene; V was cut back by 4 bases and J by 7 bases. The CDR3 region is CASSGRGQPNFEKLFF. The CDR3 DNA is TGTGCCAGCAGTGGGAGGGGACAGCCAAACTTTGAAAAACTGTTTTTT.

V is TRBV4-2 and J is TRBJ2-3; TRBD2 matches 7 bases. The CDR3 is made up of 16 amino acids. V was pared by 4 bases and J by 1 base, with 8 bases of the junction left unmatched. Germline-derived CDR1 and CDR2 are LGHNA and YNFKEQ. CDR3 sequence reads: CASSPTKGLRTDTQYF. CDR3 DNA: TGTGCCAGCAGCCCCACCAAGGGACTACGCACAGATACGCAGTATTTT.

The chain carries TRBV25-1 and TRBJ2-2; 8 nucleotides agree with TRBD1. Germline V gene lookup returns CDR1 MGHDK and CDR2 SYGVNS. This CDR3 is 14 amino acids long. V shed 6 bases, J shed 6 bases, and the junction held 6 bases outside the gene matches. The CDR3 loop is CASRVQGAAGELFF. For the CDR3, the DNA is TGTGCCAGCAGGGTGCAGGGGGCGGCCGGGGAGCTGTTTTTT.

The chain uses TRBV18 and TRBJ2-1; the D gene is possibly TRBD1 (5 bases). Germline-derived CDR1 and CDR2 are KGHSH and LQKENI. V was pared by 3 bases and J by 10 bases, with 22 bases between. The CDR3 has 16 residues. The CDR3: CASSPLDTYGSREQFF. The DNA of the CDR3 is TGTGCCAGCTCACCCCTGGACACATACGGATCCAGGGAGCAGTTCTTC.

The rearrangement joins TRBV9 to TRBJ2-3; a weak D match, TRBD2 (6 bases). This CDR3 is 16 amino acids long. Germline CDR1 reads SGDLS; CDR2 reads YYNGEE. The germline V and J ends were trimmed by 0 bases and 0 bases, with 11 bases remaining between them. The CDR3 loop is CASSVGLARSTDTQYF. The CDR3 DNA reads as TGTGCCAGCAGCGTAGGTCTAGCGCGAAGCACAGATACGCAGTATTTT. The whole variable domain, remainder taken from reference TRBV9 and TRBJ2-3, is DSGVTQTPKHLITATGQRVTLRCSPRSGDLSVYWYQQSLDQGLQFLIQYYNGEERAKGNILERFSAQQFPDLHSELNLSSLELGDSALYFCASSVGLARSTDTQYFGPGTRLTVL.

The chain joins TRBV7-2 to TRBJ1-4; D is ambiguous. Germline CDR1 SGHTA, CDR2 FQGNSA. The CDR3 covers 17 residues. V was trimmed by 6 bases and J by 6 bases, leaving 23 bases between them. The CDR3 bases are TGTGCCAGCAGTCCCGAGATCAGCTTAGGAGTTTATGAAAAACTGTTTTTT. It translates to CASSPEISLGVYEKLFF.

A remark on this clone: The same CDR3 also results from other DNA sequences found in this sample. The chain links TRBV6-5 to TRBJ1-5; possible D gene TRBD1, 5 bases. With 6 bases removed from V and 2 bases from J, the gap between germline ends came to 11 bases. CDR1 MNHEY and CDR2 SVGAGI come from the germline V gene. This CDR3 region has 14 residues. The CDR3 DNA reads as TGTGCCAGCAGCGGGACGGGGGGCAATCAGCCCCAGCATTTT. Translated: CASSGTGGNQPQHF.

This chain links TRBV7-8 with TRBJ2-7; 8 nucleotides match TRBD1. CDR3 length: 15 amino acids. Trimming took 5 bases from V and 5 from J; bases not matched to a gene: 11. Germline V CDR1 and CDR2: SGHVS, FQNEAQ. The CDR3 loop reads CASSDRTGQWDEQYF. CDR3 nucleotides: TGTGCCAGCAGCGATAGGACAGGGCAGTGGGACGAGCAGTACTTC.

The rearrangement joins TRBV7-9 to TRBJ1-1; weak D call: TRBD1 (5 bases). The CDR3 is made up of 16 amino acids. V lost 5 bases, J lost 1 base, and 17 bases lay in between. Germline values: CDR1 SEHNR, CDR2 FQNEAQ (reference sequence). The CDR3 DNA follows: TGTGCCAGCAGCCTCCTAGGGGCTTTTACGAACACTGAAGCTTTCTTT. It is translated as CASSLLGAFTNTEAFF.

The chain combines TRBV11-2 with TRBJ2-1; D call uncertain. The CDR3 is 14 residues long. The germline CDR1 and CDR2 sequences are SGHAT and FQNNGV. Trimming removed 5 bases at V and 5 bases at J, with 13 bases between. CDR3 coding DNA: TGTGCCAGCAGCACAGCAACAGTTAACAATGAGCAGTTCTTC. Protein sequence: CASSTATVNNEQFF.

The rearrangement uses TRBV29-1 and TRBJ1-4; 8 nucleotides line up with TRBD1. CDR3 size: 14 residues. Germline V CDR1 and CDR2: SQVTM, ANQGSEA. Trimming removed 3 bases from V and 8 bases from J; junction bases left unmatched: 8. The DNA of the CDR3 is TGCAGCGTTGATTACAGGGGGTCAGGAGAAAAACTGTTTTTT. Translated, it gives CSVDYRGSGEKLFF.

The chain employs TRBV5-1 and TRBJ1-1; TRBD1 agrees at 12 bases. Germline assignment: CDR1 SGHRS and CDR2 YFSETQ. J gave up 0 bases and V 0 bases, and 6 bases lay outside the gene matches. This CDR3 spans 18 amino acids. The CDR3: CASSLVTGTGGMNTEAFF. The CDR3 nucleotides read TGCGCCAGCAGCTTGGTGACAGGGACAGGGGGCATGAACACTGAAGCTTTCTTT.

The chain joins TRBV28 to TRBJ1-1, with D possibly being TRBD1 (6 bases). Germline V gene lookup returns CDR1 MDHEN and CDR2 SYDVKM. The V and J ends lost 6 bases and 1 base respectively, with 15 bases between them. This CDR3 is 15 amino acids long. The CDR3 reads CASSERGAPNTEAFF. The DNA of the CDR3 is TGTGCCAGCAGCGAACGGGGGGCTCCGAACACTGAAGCTTTCTTT.

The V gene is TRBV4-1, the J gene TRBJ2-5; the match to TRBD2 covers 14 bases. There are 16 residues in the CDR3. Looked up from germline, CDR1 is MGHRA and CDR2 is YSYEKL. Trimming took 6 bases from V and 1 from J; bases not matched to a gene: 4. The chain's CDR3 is CASSRLAGGSQETQYF. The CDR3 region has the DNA TGCGCCAGCAGTCGACTAGCGGGAGGGTCCCAAGAGACCCAGTACTTC.

DNA of the CDR3: TGTGCCAGCAGGCCTAGCGGGAGGGAGGTAAACATTCAGTACTTC. Its translation: CASRPSGREVNIQYF. V usage is TRBV5-6 and J usage is TRBJ2-4; 12 bases match TRBD2. Germline V gene lookup returns CDR1 SGHDT and CDR2 YYEEEE. This CDR3 region has 15 residues. J gave up 6 bases and V 5 bases, and 6 bases lay outside the gene matches.

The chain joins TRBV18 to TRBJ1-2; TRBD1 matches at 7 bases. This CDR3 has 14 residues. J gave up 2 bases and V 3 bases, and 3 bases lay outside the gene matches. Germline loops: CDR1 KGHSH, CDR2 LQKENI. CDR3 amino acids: CASSPGQQNYGYTF. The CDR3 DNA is TGTGCCAGCTCACCGGGACAGCAGAACTATGGCTACACCTTC.

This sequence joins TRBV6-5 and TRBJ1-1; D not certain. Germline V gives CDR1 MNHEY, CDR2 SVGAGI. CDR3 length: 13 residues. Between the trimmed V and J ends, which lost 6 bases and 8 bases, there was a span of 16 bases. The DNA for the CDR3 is TGTGCCAGCAGATGGTTATCGACACCAGAAGCTTTCTTT. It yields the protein CASRWLSTPEAFF.

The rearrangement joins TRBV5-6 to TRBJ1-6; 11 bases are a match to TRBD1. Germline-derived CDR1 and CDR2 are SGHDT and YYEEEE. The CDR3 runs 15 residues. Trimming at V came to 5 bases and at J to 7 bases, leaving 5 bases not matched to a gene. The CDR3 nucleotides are TGTGCCAGCAGGGCGAGGGACAGGGGGAATTCACCCCTCCACTTT. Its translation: CASRARDRGNSPLHF.

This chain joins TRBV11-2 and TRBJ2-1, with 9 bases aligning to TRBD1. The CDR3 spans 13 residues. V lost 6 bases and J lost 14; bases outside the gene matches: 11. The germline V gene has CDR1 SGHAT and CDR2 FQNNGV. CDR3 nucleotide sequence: TGTGCCAGCAGATTACCGGGACAGGGAAAGGAGTTCTTC. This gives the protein CASRLPGQGKEFF.

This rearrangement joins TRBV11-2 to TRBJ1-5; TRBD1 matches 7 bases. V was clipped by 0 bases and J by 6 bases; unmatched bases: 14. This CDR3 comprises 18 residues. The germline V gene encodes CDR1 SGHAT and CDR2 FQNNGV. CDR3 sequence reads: CASSLDRKTGDMFQPQHF. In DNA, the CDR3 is TGTGCCAGCAGCTTAGATCGGAAAACAGGGGACATGTTTCAGCCCCAGCATTTT.

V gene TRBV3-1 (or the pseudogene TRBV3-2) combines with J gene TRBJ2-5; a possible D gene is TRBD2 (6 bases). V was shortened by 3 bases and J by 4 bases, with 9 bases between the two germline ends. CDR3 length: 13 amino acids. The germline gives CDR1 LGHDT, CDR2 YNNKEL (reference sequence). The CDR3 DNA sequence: TGTGCCAGCAGCCACCGGGAGCGAGAGACCCAGTACTTC. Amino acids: CASSHRERETQYF.

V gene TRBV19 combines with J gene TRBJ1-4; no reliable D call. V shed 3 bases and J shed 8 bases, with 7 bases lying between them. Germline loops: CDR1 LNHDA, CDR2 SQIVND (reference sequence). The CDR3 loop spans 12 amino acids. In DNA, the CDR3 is TGTGCCAGTAGTATGCACCGGGAAAAACTGTTTTTT. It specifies CASSMHREKLFF. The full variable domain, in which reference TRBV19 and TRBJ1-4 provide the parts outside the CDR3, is DGGITQSPKYLFRKEGQNVTLSCEQNLNHDAMYWYRQDPGQGLRLIYYSQIVNDFQKGDIAEGYSVSREKKESFPLTVTSAQKNPTAFYLCASSMHREKLFFGSGTQLSVL.

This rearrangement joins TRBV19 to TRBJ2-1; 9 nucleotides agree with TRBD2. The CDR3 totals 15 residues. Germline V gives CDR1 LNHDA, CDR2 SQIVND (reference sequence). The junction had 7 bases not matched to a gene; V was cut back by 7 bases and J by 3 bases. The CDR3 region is CASNRGRALYNEQFF. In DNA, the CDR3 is TGTGCCAGTAATCGCGGGAGGGCCCTCTACAATGAGCAGTTCTTC.